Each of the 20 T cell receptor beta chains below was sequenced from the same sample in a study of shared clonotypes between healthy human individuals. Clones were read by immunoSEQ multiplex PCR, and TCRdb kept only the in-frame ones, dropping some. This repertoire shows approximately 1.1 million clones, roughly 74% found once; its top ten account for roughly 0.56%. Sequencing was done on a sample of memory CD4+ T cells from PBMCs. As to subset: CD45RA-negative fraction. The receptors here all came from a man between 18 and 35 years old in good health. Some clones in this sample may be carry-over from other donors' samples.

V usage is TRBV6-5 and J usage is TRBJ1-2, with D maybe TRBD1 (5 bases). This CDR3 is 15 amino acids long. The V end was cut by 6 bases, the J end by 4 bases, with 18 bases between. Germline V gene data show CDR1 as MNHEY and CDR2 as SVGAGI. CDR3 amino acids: CASSPLETGGYGYTF. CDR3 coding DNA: TGTGCCAGCAGCCCCCTTGAGACCGGGGGCTATGGCTACACCTTC.

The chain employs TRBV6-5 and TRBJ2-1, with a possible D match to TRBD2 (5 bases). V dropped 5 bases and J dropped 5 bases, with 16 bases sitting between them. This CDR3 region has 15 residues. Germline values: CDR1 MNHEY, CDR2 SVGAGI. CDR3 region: CASSRSGALNNEQFF. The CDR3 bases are TGTGCCAGCAGTAGGAGCGGAGCCCTTAACAATGAGCAGTTCTTC.

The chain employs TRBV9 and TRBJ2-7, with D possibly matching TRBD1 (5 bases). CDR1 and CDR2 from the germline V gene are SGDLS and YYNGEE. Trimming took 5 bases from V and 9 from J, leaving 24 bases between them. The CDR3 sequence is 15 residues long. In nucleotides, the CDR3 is TGTGCCAGCAGTGAAGTACAGGATGGGGCTGGTGGGCAGTACTTC. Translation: CASSEVQDGAGGQYF.

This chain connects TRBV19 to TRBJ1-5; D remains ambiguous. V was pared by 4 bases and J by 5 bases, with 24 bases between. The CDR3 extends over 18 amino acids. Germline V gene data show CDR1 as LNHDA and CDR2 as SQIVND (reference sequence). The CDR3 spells CASSTTPNRGGSYQPQHF. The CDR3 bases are TGTGCCAGTAGTACAACGCCCAACCGGGGAGGGAGCTATCAGCCCCAGCATTTT.

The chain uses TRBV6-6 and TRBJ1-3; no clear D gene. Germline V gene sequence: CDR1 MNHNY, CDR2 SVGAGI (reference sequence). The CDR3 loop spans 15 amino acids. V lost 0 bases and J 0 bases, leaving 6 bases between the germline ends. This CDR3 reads CASSYSTFSGNTIYF. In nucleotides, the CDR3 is TGTGCCAGCAGTTACTCGACCTTCTCTGGAAACACCATATATTTT.

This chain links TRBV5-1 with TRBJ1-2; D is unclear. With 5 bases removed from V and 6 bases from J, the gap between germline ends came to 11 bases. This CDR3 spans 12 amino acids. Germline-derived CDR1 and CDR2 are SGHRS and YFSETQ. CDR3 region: CASRNQENGYTF. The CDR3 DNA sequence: TGCGCCAGCAGGAACCAGGAGAATGGCTACACCTTC.

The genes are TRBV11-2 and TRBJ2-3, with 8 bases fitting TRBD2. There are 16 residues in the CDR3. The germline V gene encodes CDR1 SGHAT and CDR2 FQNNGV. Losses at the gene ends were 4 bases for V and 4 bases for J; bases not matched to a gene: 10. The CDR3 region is CASSWAGTSGPDTQYF. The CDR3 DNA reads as TGTGCCAGCAGCTGGGCCGGGACTAGTGGCCCAGATACGCAGTATTTT.

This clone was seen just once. Here the CDR3 DNA reads TGTGCCAGCAGCCACTCCGGGACGAACTCTGGAAACACCATATATTTT. Amino acid sequence: CASSHSGTNSGNTIYF. The chain has TRBV4-2 and TRBJ1-3; D possibly corresponds to TRBD1 (5 bases). The germline V gene has CDR1 LGHNA and CDR2 YNFKEQ. The CDR3 is 16 residues long. V lost 3 bases, J lost 0 bases, and 12 bases lay in between.

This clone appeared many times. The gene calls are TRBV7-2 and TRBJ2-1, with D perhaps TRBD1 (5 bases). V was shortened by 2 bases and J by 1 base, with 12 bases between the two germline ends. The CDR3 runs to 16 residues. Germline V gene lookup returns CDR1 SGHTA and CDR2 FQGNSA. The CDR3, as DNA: TGTGCCAGCAGCTTAAGGGGTACCGGGTCCTACAATGAGCAGTTCTTC. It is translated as CASSLRGTGSYNEQFF.

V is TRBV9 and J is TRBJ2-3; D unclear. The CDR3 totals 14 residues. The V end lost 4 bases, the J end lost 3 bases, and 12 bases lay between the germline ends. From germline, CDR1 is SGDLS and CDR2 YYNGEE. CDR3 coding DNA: TGTGCCAGCAGCCCCGTGGGTAGGACAGATACGCAGTATTTT. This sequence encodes CASSPVGRTDTQYF.

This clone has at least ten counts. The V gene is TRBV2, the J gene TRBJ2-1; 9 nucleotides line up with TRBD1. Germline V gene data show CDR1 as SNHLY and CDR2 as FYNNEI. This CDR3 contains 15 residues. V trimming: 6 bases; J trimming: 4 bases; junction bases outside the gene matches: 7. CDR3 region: CASRIGTGLYNEQFF. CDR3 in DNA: TGTGCCAGCAGGATAGGGACAGGGTTATACAATGAGCAGTTCTTC.

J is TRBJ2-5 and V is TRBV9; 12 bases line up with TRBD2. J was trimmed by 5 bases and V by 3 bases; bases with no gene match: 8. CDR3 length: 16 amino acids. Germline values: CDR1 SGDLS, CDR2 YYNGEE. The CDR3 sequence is CASSEVGLAGMETQYF. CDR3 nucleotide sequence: TGTGCCAGCAGCGAAGTCGGACTAGCGGGAATGGAGACCCAGTACTTC.

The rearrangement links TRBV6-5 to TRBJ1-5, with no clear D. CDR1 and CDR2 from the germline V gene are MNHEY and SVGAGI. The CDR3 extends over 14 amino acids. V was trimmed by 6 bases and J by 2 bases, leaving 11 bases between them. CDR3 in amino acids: CASRADKGNQPQHF. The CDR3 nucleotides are TGTGCCAGCAGAGCCGACAAGGGCAATCAGCCCCAGCATTTT.

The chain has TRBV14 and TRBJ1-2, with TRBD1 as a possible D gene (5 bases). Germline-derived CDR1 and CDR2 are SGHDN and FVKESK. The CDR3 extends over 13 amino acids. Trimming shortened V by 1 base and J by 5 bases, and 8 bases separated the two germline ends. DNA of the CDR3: TGTGCCAGCAGCCAAGGGGGCCAGTATGGCTACACCTTC. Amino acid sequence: CASSQGGQYGYTF.

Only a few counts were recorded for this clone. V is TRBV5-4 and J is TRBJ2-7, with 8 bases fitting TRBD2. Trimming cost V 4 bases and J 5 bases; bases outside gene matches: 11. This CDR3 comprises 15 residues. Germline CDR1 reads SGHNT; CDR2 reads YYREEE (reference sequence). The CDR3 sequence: CASSGGGGGRNEQYF. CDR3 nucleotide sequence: TGTGCCAGCAGCGGCGGGGGTGGCGGGAGGAACGAGCAGTACTTC.

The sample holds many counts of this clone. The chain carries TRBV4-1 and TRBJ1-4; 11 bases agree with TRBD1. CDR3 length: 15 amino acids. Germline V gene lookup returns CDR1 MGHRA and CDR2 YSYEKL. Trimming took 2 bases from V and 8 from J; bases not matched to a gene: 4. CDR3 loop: CASSQHGTGGEKLFF. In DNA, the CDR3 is TGCGCCAGCAGCCAACATGGGACAGGGGGAGAAAAACTGTTTTTT.

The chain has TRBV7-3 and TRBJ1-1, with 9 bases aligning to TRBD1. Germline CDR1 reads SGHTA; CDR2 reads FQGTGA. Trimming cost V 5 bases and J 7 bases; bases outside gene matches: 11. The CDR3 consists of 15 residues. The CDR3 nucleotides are TGTGCCAGCAGCGAAACCTCCGACAGGGGGATTGAAGCTTTCTTT. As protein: CASSETSDRGIEAFF.

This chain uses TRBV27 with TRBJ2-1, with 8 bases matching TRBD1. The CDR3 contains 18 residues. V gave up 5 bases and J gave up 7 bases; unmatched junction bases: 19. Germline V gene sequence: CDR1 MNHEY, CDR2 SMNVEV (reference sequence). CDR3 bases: TGTGCCAGCAGTAGATTTGGGCAGGGGGCGACCACTGGGAATGAGCAGTTCTTC. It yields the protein CASSRFGQGATTGNEQFF.

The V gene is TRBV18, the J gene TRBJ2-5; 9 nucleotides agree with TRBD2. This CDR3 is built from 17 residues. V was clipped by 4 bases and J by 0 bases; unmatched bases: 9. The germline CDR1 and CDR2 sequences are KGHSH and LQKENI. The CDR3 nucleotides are TGTGCCAGCTCACTCCCGGCGACTAGCGGAAACCAAGAGACCCAGTACTTC. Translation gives CASSLPATSGNQETQYF. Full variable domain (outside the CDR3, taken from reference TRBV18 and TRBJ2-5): NAGVMQNPRHLVRRRGQEARLRCSPMKGHSHVYWYRQLPEEGLKFMVYLQKENIIDESGMPKERFSAEFPKEGPSILRIQQVVRGDSAAYFCASSLPATSGNQETQYFGPGTRLLVL.

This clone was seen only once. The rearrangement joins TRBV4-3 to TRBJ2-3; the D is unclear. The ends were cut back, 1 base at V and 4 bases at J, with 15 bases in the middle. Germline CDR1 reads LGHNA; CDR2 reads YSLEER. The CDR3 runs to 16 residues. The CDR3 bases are TGCGCCAGCAGCCAAGGTATTAGCAGTTACCCAGATACGCAGTATTTT. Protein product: CASSQGISSYPDTQYF.